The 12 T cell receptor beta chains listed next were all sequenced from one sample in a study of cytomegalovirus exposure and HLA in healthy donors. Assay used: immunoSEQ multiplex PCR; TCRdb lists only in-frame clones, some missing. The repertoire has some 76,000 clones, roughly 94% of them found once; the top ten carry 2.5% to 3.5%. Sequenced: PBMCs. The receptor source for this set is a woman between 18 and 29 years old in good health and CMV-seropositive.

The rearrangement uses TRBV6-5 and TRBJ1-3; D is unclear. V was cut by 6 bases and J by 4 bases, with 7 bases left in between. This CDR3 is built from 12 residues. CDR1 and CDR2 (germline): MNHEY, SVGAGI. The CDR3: CASSSEGNTIYF. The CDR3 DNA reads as TGTGCCAGCAGCTCCGAGGGAAACACCATATATTTT.

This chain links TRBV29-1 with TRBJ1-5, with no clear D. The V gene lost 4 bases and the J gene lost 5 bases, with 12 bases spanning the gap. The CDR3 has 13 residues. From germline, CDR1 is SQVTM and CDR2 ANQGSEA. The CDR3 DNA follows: TGCAGCGTTGGGTTGGCGGTCGATCAGCCCCAGCATTTT. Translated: CSVGLAVDQPQHF.

This CDR3 is CASSPDGLNTEAFF. Written as DNA, the CDR3 is TGTGCCAGCTCTCCGGACGGACTCAACACTGAAGCTTTCTTT. The V and J genes are TRBV18 and TRBJ1-1; D remains ambiguous. V lost 6 bases and J 2 bases, leaving 13 bases between the germline ends. Germline values: CDR1 KGHSH, CDR2 LQKENI. The CDR3 is 14 residues long.

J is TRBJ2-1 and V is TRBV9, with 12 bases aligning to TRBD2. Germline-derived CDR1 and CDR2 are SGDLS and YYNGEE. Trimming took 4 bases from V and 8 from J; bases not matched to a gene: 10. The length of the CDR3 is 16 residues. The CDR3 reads CASSPQTSGGNHEQFF. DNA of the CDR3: TGTGCCAGCAGCCCCCAGACTAGCGGGGGCAACCATGAGCAGTTCTTC.

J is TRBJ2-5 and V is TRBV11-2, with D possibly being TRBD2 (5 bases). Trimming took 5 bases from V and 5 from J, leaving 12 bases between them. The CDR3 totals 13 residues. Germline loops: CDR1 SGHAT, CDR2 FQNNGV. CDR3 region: CASSLNREETQYF. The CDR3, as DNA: TGTGCCAGCAGCCTGAATAGGGAGGAGACCCAGTACTTC. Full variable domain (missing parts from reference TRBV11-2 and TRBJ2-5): EAGVAQSPRYKIIEKRQSVAFWCNPISGHATLYWYQQILGQGPKLLIQFQNNGVVDDSQLPKDRFSAERLKGVDSTLKIQPAKLEDSAVYLCASSLNREETQYFGPGTRLLVL.

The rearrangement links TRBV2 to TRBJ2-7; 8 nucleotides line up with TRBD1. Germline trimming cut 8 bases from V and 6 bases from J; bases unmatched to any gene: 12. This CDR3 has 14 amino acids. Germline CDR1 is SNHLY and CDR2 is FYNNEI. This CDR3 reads CASGDTDRASEQYF. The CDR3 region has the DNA TGTGCCAGCGGCGACACGGACAGGGCGTCCGAGCAGTACTTC.

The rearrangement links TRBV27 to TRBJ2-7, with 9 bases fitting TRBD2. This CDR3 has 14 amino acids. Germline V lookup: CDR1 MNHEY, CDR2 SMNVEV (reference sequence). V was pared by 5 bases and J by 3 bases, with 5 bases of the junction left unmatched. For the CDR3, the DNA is TGTGCCAGCAGTCCTGGGACTAGCAGCTACGAGCAGTACTTC. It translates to CASSPGTSSYEQYF.

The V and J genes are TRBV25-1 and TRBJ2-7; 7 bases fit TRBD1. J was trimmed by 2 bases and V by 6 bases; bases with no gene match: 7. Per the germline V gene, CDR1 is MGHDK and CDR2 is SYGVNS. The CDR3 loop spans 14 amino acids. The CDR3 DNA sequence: TGTGCCAGCAGGAAGACAGGGCGGCCCTACGAGCAGTACTTC. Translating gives CASRKTGRPYEQYF.

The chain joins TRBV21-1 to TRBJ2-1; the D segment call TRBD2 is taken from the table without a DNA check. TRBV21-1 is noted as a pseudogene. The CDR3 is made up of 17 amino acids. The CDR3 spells CASSKVETAGGPNEQFF. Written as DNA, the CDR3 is TGTGCCAGCAGCAAAGTCGAAACAGCGGGAGGGCCCAATGAGCAGTTCTTC.

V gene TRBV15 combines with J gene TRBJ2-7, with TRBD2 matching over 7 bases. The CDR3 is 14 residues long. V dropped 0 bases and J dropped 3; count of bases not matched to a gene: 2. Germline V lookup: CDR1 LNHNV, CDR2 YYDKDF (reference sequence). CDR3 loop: CATSREASGYEQYF. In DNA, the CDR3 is TGTGCCACCAGCAGAGAGGCTAGCGGCTACGAGCAGTACTTC.

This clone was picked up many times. The CDR3 DNA reads TGCGCCAGCAGGAGAGGGGCAGGAGGGGATGAGCAGTTCTTC. This codes for CASRRGAGGDEQFF. The chain employs TRBV10-2 and TRBJ2-1; D is possibly TRBD2 (6 bases). The CDR3 runs to 14 residues. Trimming took off 6 bases at V and 8 bases at J, with 17 bases between the two ends. Germline CDR1 is WSHSY and CDR2 is SAAADI.

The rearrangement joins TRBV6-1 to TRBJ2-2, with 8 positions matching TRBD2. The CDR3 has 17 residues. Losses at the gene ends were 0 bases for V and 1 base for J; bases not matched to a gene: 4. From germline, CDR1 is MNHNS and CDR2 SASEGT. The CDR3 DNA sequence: TGTGCCAGCAGTGAAGCTCGGAGCGGGAGGAACACCGGGGAGCTGTTTTTT. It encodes CASSEARSGRNTGELFF.